This entry lists 10 T cell receptor beta chains sequenced from one sample in a study of prognosis after radiotherapy for stage I lung cancer. The authors amplified TCR beta CDR3 from genomic DNA using two-round multiplex PCR. The first PCR round targeted every TRBV and TRBJ gene with specific primers. TCRdb re-called the multiplex PCR reads through MiXCR, storing one row per CDR3 protein. The sample has tens of thousands of distinct CDR3 sequences, around a quarter seen once; the top ten hold less than 30%. The source was PBMCs, collected before or after stereotactic body radiation therapy (not recorded which). The origin of the receptors is a donor older than 45 with non-small cell lung cancer.

The V gene is TRBV5-4, the J gene TRBJ2-5, with D maybe TRBD2 (5 bases). Germline CDR1 reads SGHNT; CDR2 reads YYREEE (reference sequence). V gave up 0 bases and J gave up 0 bases, with 12 bases separating them. This CDR3 is 16 amino acids long. CDR3 loop: CASSLASSQYQETQYF. The CDR3 DNA follows: TGTGCCAGCAGCTTGGCTTCTAGCCAGTACCAAGAGACCCAGTACTTC.

The rearrangement joins TRBV7-6 to TRBJ1-1; a possible D gene is TRBD1 (5 bases). The V end was cut by 5 bases, the J end by 2 bases, with 15 bases between. Germline V gene sequence: CDR1 SGHVS, CDR2 FNYEAQ. The length of the CDR3 is 15 residues. CDR3 in DNA: TGTGCCAGCAGCATACCCGTTGGGGGTAACACTGAAGCTTTCTTT. It specifies CASSIPVGGNTEAFF.

This clonotype rates as medium-sized (0.01 to 0.1%). The chain joins TRBV20-1 to TRBJ1-2, with a weak D call TRBD1 (6 bases). V lost 2 bases and J 2 bases, leaving 12 bases between the germline ends. This CDR3 has 14 amino acids. Germline V gives CDR1 DFQATT, CDR2 SNEGSKA (reference sequence). Here the CDR3 reads CSARPQGTNYGYTF. The CDR3 region has the DNA TGCAGTGCTAGACCCCAGGGGACCAACTATGGCTACACCTTC.

This clonotype appeared many times. This chain uses TRBV7-2 with TRBJ2-6; D may be TRBD1 (5 bases). V was pared by 6 bases and J by 0 bases, with 15 bases between. Germline V gives CDR1 SGHTA, CDR2 FQGNSA. This CDR3 comprises 17 residues. As DNA, the CDR3 is TGTGCCAGCAGACGACAGAAAACCAGCTCTGGGGCCAACGTCCTGACTTTC. It is translated as CASRRQKTSSGANVLTF.

The chain employs TRBV6-2 or TRBV6-3 and TRBJ2-7, with D unclear. With 11 bases removed from V and 4 bases from J, the gap between germline ends came to 21 bases. Germline V lookup: CDR1 MNHEY, CDR2 SVGEGT. This CDR3 comprises 14 residues. CDR3 sequence (DNA): TGTGCCGGCAACGCCGGTGACTTGGTGTACGAGCAGTACTTC. Encoded protein: CAGNAGDLVYEQYF.

In its sample, this clonotype was seen once. This chain joins TRBV6-1 and TRBJ2-7; D possibly corresponds to TRBD2 (5 bases). Germline CDR1 MNHNS, CDR2 SASEGT. Trimming removed 7 bases at V and 5 bases at J, with 18 bases between. The CDR3 contains 14 residues. The CDR3 here is CASIETGLTDEQYF. The CDR3 region has the DNA TGTGCCAGCATAGAAACTGGACTCACGGACGAGCAGTACTTC.

This clonotype was seen once. Compared with germline, one end of the junction differs, possibly owing to a read error. The chain couples TRBV7-9 to TRBJ2-2; D is undetermined. The CDR3 consists of 11 residues. Germline CDR1 reads SEHNR; CDR2 reads FQNEAQ (reference sequence). CDR3 region: CASSTSGELFF. For the CDR3, the DNA is TGTGCCAGCAGCACCAGTGGGGAACTGTTTTTT.

This clonotype was counted many times. The chain links TRBV18 to TRBJ1-4; no clear D gene. CDR1 is KGHSH, CDR2 LQKENI, per germline. The CDR3 contains 14 residues. V was trimmed by 3 bases and J by 4 bases, leaving 9 bases between them. CDR3 protein: CASSPGQNNEKLFF. The DNA for the CDR3 is TGTGCCAGCTCACCCGGGCAGAATAATGAAAAACTGTTTTTT.

This clonotype was recorded many times. The chain is built from TRBV19 and TRBJ1-5; unclear D gene. The CDR3 totals 13 residues. The germline gives CDR1 LNHDA, CDR2 SQIVND (reference sequence). V lost 5 bases and J 4 bases, leaving 9 bases between the germline ends. The CDR3 protein is CASSSELNQPQHF. The CDR3 DNA follows: TGTGCCAGTAGTTCCGAACTAAATCAGCCCCAGCATTTT. The complete variable domain, with remaining parts taken from reference TRBV19 and TRBJ1-5, reads DGGITQSPKYLFRKEGQNVTLSCEQNLNHDAMYWYRQDPGQGLRLIYYSQIVNDFQKGDIAEGYSVSREKKESFPLTVTSAQKNPTAFYLCASSSELNQPQHFGDGTRLSIL.

This clonotype was picked up many times. The V gene is TRBV20-1, the J gene TRBJ2-7; TRBD1 matches 12 bases. The CDR3 is 19 residues long. After removal of 5 bases from V and 3 bases from J, the junction contained 20 bases not matched to a gene. Germline V CDR1 and CDR2: DFQATT, SNEGSKA (reference sequence). The CDR3 nucleotides read TGCAGTGCTCCCCCCGAGGGGACAGGGGGCGCGGGAGTACACTACGAGCAGTACTTC. Amino acids: CSAPPEGTGGAGVHYEQYF.